Shown below are 18 T cell receptor beta chains from a single sample sequenced in a study of graft-versus-host responses after intestinal transplantation. Only in-frame clones appear in the TCRdb table, and some are missing; sequencing was by immunoSEQ multiplex PCR. Among roughly 12,000 clones listed, about 80% were seen once. The specimen comprised PBMCs, sampled around 500 days after intestinal transplant. Every receptor here comes from a human patient who received an intestinal transplant, so some T cells may come from the graft donor.

The sample holds a few counts of this clone. The V and J genes are TRBV5-1 and TRBJ2-2; D may match TRBD1 or TRBD2 (5 bases each). Per germline, CDR1 SGHRS and CDR2 YFSETQ. The CDR3 is 13 amino acids. The V end lost 4 bases, the J end lost 5 bases, and 9 bases lay between the germline ends. CDR3: CASSIWGTGELFF. The CDR3 nucleotides read TGCGCCAGCAGCATTTGGGGGACCGGGGAGCTGTTTTTT. Using reference TRBV5-1 and TRBJ2-2 for the parts outside the CDR3, the full variable domain is KAGVTQTPRYLIKTRGQQVTLSCSPISGHRSVSWYQQTPGQGLQFLFEYFSETQRNKGNFPGRFSGRQFSNSRSEMNVSTLELGDSALYLCASSIWGTGELFFGEGSRLTVL.

CDR3 DNA sequence: TGTGCCAGCAGCTTGAGGGACAGGGATGGCTACACCTTC. Translated, it gives CASSLRDRDGYTF. J is TRBJ1-2 and V is TRBV5-4; 9 nucleotides match TRBD1. CDR3 size: 13 residues. Per germline, CDR1 SGHNT and CDR2 YYREEE (reference sequence). The V and J ends lost 1 base and 6 bases, in that order; junction bases with no gene match: 1. The full variable domain, in which reference TRBV5-4 and TRBJ1-2 provide the parts outside the CDR3, is ETGVTQSPTHLIKTRGQQVTLRCSSQSGHNTVSWYQQALGQGPQFIFQYYREEENGRGNFPPRFSGLQFPNYSSELNVNALELDDSALYLCASSLRDRDGYTFGSGTRLTVV.

The rearrangement links TRBV6-4 to TRBJ2-1; 7 positions agree with TRBD2. J lost 6 bases, V lost 0 bases, and 5 bases had no gene match. The germline V gene has CDR1 MRHNA and CDR2 SNTAGT. This CDR3 has 15 residues. The DNA of the CDR3 is TGTGCCAGCAGTGACTCGGCGGGAGCCTCCAATGAGCAGTTCTTC. Translation gives CASSDSAGASNEQFF.

This chain links TRBV7-6 with TRBJ2-1; D ambiguous. CDR3 length: 13 amino acids. Trimming stripped 1 base from V and 5 bases from J, with 6 bases between. Per germline, CDR1 SGHVS and CDR2 FNYEAQ. In nucleotides, the CDR3 is TGTGCCAGCAGCTTAGGCAGCGACAATGAGCAGTTCTTC. Translating gives CASSLGSDNEQFF.

The rearrangement joins TRBV5-4 to TRBJ2-3, with 12 nucleotides matching TRBD2. This CDR3 comprises 19 residues. Germline V gene lookup returns CDR1 SGHNT and CDR2 YYREEE (reference sequence). The V segment lost 4 bases and the J segment 2 bases; nucleotides outside the gene matches: 14. CDR3 protein: CASSPGGWGLAGSTDTQYF. Written as DNA, the CDR3 is TGTGCCAGCAGCCCGGGGGGTTGGGGACTAGCGGGTTCCACAGATACGCAGTATTTT.

The rearrangement links TRBV6-5 to TRBJ1-2, with D hard to call. The CDR3 has 12 residues. Per the germline V gene, CDR1 is MNHEY and CDR2 is SVGAGI. V lost 4 bases, J lost 7 bases, and 10 bases lay in between. In nucleotides, the CDR3 is TGTGCCAGCAGTTCGCGAATTGGTGGCTACACCTTC. This codes for CASSSRIGGYTF.

This rearrangement joins TRBV6-1 to TRBJ2-3; 10 bases map to TRBD2. CDR1 and CDR2 (germline): MNHNS, SASEGT. The CDR3 sequence is 15 residues long. V gave up 1 base and J gave up 4 bases; unmatched junction bases: 2. The CDR3 spells CASSEGSGGADTQYF. CDR3 coding DNA: TGTGCCAGCAGTGAAGGGAGCGGGGGGGCAGATACGCAGTATTTT.

V gene TRBV2 combines with J gene TRBJ2-7; possible D gene TRBD1, 6 bases. Germline values: CDR1 SNHLY, CDR2 FYNNEI. The CDR3 is 12 amino acids. Trimming stripped 4 bases from V and 5 bases from J, with 9 bases between. The CDR3 here is CASSGGLDEQYF. The DNA for the CDR3 is TGTGCCAGCAGTGGGGGGCTGGACGAGCAGTACTTC.

CDR3 nucleotide sequence: TGTGCTAGTGGTTTGCGGGGGCAGGTGGGCGAGCAGTACTTC. Translating gives CASGLRGQVGEQYF. The chain is built from TRBV12-5 and TRBJ2-7; perhaps D is TRBD1 or TRBD2 (6 bases each). The CDR3 has 14 residues. V dropped 2 bases and J dropped 6 bases, with 14 bases sitting between them. Germline V gene data show CDR1 as LGHNT and CDR2 as FRNRAP.

This sequence joins TRBV6-5 and TRBJ2-7; D not certain. Trimming took 5 bases from V and 8 from J, leaving 10 bases between them. The germline V gene encodes CDR1 MNHEY and CDR2 SVGAGI. The CDR3 covers 11 residues. CDR3 in amino acids: CASSPPSQQYF. DNA for the CDR3: TGTGCCAGCAGTCCCCCCAGCCAGCAGTACTTC.

This rearrangement joins TRBV5-1 to TRBJ1-2; 7 bases map to TRBD1. Losses at the gene ends were 6 bases for V and 8 bases for J; bases not matched to a gene: 16. The CDR3 loop spans 15 amino acids. Germline CDR1 is SGHRS and CDR2 is YFSETQ. CDR3 nucleotides: TGCGCCAGCATAACAGGCCCAGGGGGAGGTCAGGGCTACACCTTC. This gives the protein CASITGPGGGQGYTF.

This chain joins TRBV10-3 and TRBJ2-7; tentative D call: TRBD1 (5 bases). Trimming shortened V by 3 bases and J by 3 bases, and 9 bases separated the two germline ends. The length of the CDR3 is 13 residues. Germline V gene data show CDR1 as ENHRY and CDR2 as SYGVKD. This CDR3 reads CAISDRAVYEQYF. The DNA of the CDR3 is TGTGCCATCAGTGACAGGGCGGTCTACGAGCAGTACTTC.

The rearrangement links TRBV11-3 to TRBJ2-1, with 7 bases fitting TRBD2. Trimming at V came to 4 bases and at J to 4 bases, leaving 7 bases not matched to a gene. This CDR3 has 15 amino acids. Per germline, CDR1 SGHNT and CDR2 YENEEA. CDR3 in amino acids: CASSSGLEGYNEQFF. CDR3 bases: TGTGCCAGCAGCTCCGGACTAGAGGGGTACAATGAGCAGTTCTTC.

DNA of the CDR3: TGTGCCAGCAGTGACAGGGTTAGCACCGGGGAGCTGTTTTTT. Translating gives CASSDRVSTGELFF. The chain carries TRBV6-4 and TRBJ2-2; D is ambiguous. The CDR3 spans 14 residues. CDR1 and CDR2 (germline): MRHNA, SNTAGT. Trimming removed 2 bases at V and 4 bases at J, with 8 bases between.

The chain uses TRBV18 and TRBJ2-6, with TRBD1 as a possible D gene (5 bases). V lost 6 bases to trimming and J lost 1 base, with 10 bases between them. Germline assignment: CDR1 KGHSH and CDR2 LQKENI. The CDR3 has 15 amino acids. CDR3 nucleotide sequence: TGTGCCAGCTCTCCCCGACAGTCTGGGGCCAACGTCCTGACTTTC. The encoded protein is CASSPRQSGANVLTF. Drawing the rest from reference TRBV18 and TRBJ2-6, the complete variable domain is NAGVMQNPRHLVRRRGQEARLRCSPMKGHSHVYWYRQLPEEGLKFMVYLQKENIIDESGMPKERFSAEFPKEGPSILRIQQVVRGDSAAYFCASSPRQSGANVLTFGAGSRLTVL.

This clone was observed a handful of times. This chain links TRBV27 with TRBJ2-7, with D perhaps TRBD2 (5 bases). Germline V gene data show CDR1 as MNHEY and CDR2 as SMNVEV (reference sequence). There are 11 residues in the CDR3. V dropped 5 bases and J dropped 4 bases, with 6 bases sitting between them. CDR3 bases: TGTGCCAGCAGTCGGGGATACGAGCAGTACTTC. Translation gives CASSRGYEQYF.

The chain joins TRBV29-1 to TRBJ1-5, with 8 bases that match TRBD1. Trimming at V came to 7 bases and at J to 2 bases, leaving 4 bases not matched to a gene. The CDR3 length is 13 residues. CDR1 and CDR2 (germline): SQVTM, ANQGSEA. CDR3 sequence (DNA): TGCAGCGCAGTGACAGGGGGCAATCAGCCCCAGCATTTT. It codes for CSAVTGGNQPQHF.

This clone has only one observation. The chain joins TRBV5-1 to TRBJ2-5; the D gene is possibly TRBD2 (5 bases). Germline V gives CDR1 SGHRS, CDR2 YFSETQ. V was clipped by 3 bases and J by 6 bases, with 12 bases between them. This CDR3 comprises 13 residues. The CDR3 region is CASSYDGEKTQYF. The CDR3, as DNA: TGCGCCAGCAGCTACGACGGGGAAAAGACCCAGTACTTC.